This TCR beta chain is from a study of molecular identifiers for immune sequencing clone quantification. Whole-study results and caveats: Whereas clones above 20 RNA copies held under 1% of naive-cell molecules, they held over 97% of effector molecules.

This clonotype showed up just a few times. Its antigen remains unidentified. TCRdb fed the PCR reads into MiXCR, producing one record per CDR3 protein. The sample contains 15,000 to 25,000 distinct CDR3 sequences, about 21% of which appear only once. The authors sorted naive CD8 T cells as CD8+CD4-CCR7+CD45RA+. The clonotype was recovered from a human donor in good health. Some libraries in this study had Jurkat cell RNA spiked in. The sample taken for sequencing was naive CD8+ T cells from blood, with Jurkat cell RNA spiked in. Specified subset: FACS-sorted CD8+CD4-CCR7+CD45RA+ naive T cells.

The CDR3 nucleotides read TGTGCCAGCAGTTTTGCTAACTCCTACAATGAGCAGTTCTTC. This sequence encodes CASSFANSYNEQFF. The V gene is TRBV12-3 or TRBV12-4, the J gene TRBJ2-1, with unresolved D. V was cut by 3 bases and J by 0 bases, with 6 bases left in between. CDR3 length: 14 amino acids.